This record looks at one T cell receptor (beta chain) sequence and its context. The entry originates in a study of identical twins. TCRdb reprocessed the 5' RACE reads via MiXCR and lists one record per CDR3 protein. The repertoire has 450,000 to 650,000 distinct CDR3 sequences, around 15% of them found once; the top ten carry around 0.48%. This sample also appeared in a second study, on yellow fever vaccine responses in identical twins.

The sample consisted of CD4+ T cells sorted from blood. This clonotype was sampled from a woman between 18 and 29 years old in good health.

CDR3 loop: CASGAGTGVGETQYF. CDR3 nucleotides: TGTGCCAGCGGGGCCGGGACAGGGGTGGGGGAGACCCAGTACTTC. The chain employs TRBV9 and TRBJ2-5, with 10 bases lining up with TRBD1. The CDR3 length is 15 residues. Germline V gene data show CDR1 as SGDLS and CDR2 as YYNGEE. V shed 7 bases and J 5 bases; nucleotides not matched to a gene: 11.